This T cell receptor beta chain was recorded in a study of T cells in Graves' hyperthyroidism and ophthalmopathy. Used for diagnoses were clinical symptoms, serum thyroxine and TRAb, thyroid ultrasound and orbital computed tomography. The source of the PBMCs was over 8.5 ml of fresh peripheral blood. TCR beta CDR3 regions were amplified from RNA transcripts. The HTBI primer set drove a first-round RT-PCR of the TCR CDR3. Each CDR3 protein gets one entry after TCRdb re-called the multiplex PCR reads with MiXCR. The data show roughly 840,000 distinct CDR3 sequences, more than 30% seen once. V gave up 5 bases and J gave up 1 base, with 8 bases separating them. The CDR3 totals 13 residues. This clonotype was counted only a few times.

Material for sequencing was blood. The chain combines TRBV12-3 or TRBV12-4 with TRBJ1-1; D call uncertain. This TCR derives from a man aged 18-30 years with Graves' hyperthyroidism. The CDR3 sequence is CASSPERNTEAFF. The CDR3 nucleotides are TGTGCCAGCAGTCCGGAGAGGAACACTGAAGCTTTCTTT.